The sequence of this T cell receptor beta chain was determined in a study of shared clonotypes between healthy human individuals. This clone has a single count. Its antigen is as yet unknown. Measured with immunoSEQ multiplex PCR; TCRdb has only the in-frame clones, and not every one. The sample lists approximately 1.4 million clones; 95% to 99% were seen once. V gave up 0 bases and J gave up 8 bases; unmatched junction bases: 2. From germline, CDR1 is MNHNY and CDR2 SVGAGI (reference sequence). CDR3 length equals 15 residues. Study results and limitations: In general, naive subsets displayed greater estimated richness than memory subsets did. Genetic and exposure-history diversity was limited by the small donor number.

The genes are TRBV6-6 and TRBJ1-3; 12 nucleotides agree with TRBD1. Input material: naive CD4+ T cells sorted from blood. Specified subset: CD45RA+ positively selected. The receptor was derived from a man aged 25 to 40 in good health. For the CDR3, the DNA is TGTGCCAGCAGTTACTCGGGACAGGGGGCGCACACCATATATTTT. Its translation is CASSYSGQGAHTIYF.